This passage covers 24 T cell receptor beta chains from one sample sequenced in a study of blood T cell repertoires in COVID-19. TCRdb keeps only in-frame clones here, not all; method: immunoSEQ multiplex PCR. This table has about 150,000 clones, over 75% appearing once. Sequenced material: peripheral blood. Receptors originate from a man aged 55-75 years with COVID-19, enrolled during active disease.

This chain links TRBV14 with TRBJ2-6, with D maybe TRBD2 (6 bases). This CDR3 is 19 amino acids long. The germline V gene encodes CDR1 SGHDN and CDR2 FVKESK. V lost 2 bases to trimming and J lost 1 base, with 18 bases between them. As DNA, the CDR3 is TGTGCCAGCAGCCAAAAGACTAGAGGCTCTTCTTCTGGGGCCAACGTCCTGACTTTC. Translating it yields CASSQKTRGSSSGANVLTF.

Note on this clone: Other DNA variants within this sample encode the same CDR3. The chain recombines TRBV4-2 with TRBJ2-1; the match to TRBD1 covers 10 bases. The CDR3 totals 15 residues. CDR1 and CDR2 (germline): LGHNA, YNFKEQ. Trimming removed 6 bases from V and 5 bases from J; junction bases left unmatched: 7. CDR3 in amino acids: CASSQRQGAHNEQFF. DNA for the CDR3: TGTGCCAGCAGTCAACGACAGGGGGCCCACAATGAGCAGTTCTTC.

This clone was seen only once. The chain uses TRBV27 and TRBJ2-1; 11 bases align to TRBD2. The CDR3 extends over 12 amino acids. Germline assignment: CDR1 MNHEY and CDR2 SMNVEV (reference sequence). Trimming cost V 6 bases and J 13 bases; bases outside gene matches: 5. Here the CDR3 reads CASSRTSGRQFF. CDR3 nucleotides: TGTGCCAGCAGCAGGACTAGCGGGCGACAGTTCTTC.

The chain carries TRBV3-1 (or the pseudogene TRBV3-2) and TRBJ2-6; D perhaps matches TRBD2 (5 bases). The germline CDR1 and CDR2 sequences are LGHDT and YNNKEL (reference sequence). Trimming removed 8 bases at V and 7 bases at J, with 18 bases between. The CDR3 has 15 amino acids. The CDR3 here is CASGLGYTGANVLTF. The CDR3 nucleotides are TGTGCCAGCGGTTTGGGGTATACGGGAGCCAACGTCCTGACTTTC.

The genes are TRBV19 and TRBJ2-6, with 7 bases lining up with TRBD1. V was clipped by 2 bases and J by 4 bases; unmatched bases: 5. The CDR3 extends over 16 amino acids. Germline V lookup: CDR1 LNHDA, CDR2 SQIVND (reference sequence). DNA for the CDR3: TGTGCCAGTAGTATAACAGGGGTGGCGGGGGCCAACGTCCTGACTTTC. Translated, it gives CASSITGVAGANVLTF.

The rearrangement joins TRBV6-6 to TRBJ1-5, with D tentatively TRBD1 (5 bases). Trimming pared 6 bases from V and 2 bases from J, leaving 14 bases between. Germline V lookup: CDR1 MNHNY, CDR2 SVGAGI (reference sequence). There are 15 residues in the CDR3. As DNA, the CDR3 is TGTGCCAGCAGCCCACAGGTGGTAGGCAATCAGCCCCAGCATTTT. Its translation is CASSPQVVGNQPQHF.

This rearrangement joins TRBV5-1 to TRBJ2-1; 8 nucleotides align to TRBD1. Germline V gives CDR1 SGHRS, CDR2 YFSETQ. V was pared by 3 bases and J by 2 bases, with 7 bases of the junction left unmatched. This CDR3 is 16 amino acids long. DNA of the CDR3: TGCGCCAGCAGCTCGGGGACAGGAGGGGCCTACAATGAGCAGTTCTTC. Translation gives CASSSGTGGAYNEQFF.

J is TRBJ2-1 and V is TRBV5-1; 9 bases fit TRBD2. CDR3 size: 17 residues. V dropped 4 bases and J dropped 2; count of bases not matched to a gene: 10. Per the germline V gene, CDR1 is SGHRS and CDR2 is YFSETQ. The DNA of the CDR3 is TGCGCCAGCAGCAAACTAGCGGGCCTTACGACCTACAATGAGCAGTTCTTC. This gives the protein CASSKLAGLTTYNEQFF.

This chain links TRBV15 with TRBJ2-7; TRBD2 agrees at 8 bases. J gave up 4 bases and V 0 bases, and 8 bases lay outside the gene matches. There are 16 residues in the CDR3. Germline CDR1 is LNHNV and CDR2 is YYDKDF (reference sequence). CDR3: CATSRDLSGSRYEQYF. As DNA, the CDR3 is TGTGCCACCAGCAGAGATCTGAGCGGGAGTCGGTACGAGCAGTACTTC.

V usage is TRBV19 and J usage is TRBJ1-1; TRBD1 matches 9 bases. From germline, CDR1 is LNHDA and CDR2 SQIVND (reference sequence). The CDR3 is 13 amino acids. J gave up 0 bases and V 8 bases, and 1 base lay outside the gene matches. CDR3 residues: CASRDRVNTEAFF. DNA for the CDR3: TGTGCCAGTCGGGACAGGGTGAACACTGAAGCTTTCTTT.

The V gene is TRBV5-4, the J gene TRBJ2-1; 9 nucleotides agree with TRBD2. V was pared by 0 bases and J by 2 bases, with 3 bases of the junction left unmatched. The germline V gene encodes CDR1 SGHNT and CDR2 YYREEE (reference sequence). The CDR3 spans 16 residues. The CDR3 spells CASSLGTSGPYNEQFF. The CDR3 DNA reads TGTGCCAGCAGCTTGGGAACTAGCGGGCCCTACAATGAGCAGTTCTTC.

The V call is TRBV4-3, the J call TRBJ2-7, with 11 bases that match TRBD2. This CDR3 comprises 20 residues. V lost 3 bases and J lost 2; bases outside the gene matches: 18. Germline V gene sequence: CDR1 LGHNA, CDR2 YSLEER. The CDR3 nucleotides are TGCGCCAGCAGCCATATTGTGAGCGCTTCTAGCGGGAGGTTCACCTACGAGCAGTACTTC. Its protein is CASSHIVSASSGRFTYEQYF.

The CDR3 DNA sequence: TGTGCCAGCTCACCAGACAGGGGTGACGCCGGGGAGCTGTTTTTT. Residues: CASSPDRGDAGELFF. V and J are TRBV18 and TRBJ2-2; the match to TRBD1 covers 8 bases. The germline gives CDR1 KGHSH, CDR2 LQKENI. The CDR3 is made up of 15 amino acids. Trimming took 2 bases from V and 6 from J; bases not matched to a gene: 5.

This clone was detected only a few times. As DNA, the CDR3 is TGTGCCAGCAGCCAATTCTCCGGACAGGGAGGGTCCGGGGAGCTGTTTTTT. Encoded protein: CASSQFSGQGGSGELFF. The rearrangement links TRBV11-2 to TRBJ2-2; D is possibly TRBD1 (8 bases). Trimming took off 5 bases at V and 6 bases at J, with 22 bases between the two ends. This CDR3 contains 17 residues. CDR1 and CDR2 (germline): SGHAT, FQNNGV.

CDR3 sequence reads: CASSPQGVGGANVLTF. CDR3 nucleotide sequence: TGTGCCAGCAGCCCACAGGGGGTTGGTGGGGCCAACGTCCTGACTTTC. The genes are TRBV9 and TRBJ2-6, with 8 bases matching TRBD1. The germline V gene encodes CDR1 SGDLS and CDR2 YYNGEE. The CDR3 sequence is 16 residues long. The trim removed 4 bases at V and 3 bases at J, leaving 6 bases unmatched. The entire variable domain, with the rest obtained from reference TRBV9 and TRBJ2-6, is as follows: DSGVTQTPKHLITATGQRVTLRCSPRSGDLSVYWYQQSLDQGLQFLIQYYNGEERAKGNILERFSAQQFPDLHSELNLSSLELGDSALYFCASSPQGVGGANVLTFGAGSRLTVL.

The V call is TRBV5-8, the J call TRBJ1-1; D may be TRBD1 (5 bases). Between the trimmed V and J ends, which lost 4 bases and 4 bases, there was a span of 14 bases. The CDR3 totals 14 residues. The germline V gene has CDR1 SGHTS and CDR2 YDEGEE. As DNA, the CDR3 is TGTGCCAGCAGCATATCGGGACTTACCACTGAAGCTTTCTTT. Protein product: CASSISGLTTEAFF.

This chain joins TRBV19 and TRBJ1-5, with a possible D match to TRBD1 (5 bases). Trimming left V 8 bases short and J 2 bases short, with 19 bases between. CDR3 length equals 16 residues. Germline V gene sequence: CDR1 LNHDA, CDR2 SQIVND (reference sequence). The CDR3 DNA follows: TGTGCCAGTCAAAGCCGGATTCAGGGCGGCAATCAGCCCCAGCATTTT. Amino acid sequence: CASQSRIQGGNQPQHF.

Written as DNA, the CDR3 is TGTGCCAGCAGCTTAGACAGGGTTGGTGTTAATGAGCAGTTCTTC. Protein: CASSLDRVGVNEQFF. The chain employs TRBV11-3 and TRBJ2-1; weak D call: TRBD1 (5 bases). The CDR3 is 15 residues long. V shed 0 bases and J shed 7 bases, with 13 bases lying between them. CDR1 and CDR2 (germline): SGHNT, YENEEA.

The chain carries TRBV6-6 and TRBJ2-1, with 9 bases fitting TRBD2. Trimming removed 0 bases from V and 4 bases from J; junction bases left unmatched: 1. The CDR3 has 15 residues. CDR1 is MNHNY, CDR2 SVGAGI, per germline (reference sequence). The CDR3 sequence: CASSYSTSGYNEQFF. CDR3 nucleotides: TGTGCCAGCAGTTACTCAACTAGCGGGTACAATGAGCAGTTCTTC.

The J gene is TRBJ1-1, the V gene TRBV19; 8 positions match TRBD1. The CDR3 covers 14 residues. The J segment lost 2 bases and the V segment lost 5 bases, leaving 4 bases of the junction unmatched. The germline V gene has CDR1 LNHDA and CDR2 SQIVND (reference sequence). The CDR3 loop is CASSPQGANTEAFF. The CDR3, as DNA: TGTGCCAGTAGTCCCCAGGGGGCAAACACTGAAGCTTTCTTT.

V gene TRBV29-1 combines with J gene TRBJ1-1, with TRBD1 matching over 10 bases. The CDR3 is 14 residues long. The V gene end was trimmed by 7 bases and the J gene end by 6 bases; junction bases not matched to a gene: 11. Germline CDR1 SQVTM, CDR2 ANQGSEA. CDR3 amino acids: CSAVAGTGDAEAFF. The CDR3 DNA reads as TGCAGCGCCGTCGCCGGGACAGGGGACGCTGAAGCTTTCTTT.

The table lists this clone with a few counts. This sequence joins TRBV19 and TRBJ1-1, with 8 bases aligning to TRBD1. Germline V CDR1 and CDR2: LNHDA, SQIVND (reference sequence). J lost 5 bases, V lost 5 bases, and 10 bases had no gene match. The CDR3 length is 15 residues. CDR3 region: CASSPQGAQNTEAFF. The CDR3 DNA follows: TGTGCCAGTAGTCCCCAGGGGGCCCAAAATACTGAAGCTTTCTTT. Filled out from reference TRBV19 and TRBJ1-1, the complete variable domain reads DGGITQSPKYLFRKEGQNVTLSCEQNLNHDAMYWYRQDPGQGLRLIYYSQIVNDFQKGDIAEGYSVSREKKESFPLTVTSAQKNPTAFYLCASSPQGAQNTEAFFGQGTRLTVV.

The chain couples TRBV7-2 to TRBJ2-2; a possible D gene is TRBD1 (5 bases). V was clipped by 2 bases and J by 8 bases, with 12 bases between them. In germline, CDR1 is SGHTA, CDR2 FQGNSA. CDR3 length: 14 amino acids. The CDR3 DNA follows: TGTGCCAGCAGCTTAAGTCAGGGTAGGGGGGAGCTGTTTTTT. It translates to CASSLSQGRGELFF.

The CDR3 DNA reads as TGTGCCAGCAGCCCTGGAGCCGGGCAGCCCCAGCATTTT. This encodes CASSPGAGQPQHF. The gene calls are TRBV28 and TRBJ1-5; D gene uncertain. Between the trimmed V and J ends, which lost 6 bases and 7 bases, there was a span of 13 bases. Germline-derived CDR1 and CDR2 are MDHEN and SYDVKM. This CDR3 is 13 amino acids long.